The sequence of this T cell receptor beta chain was determined in a study of shared clonotypes between healthy human individuals. This clone was seen a few times. Its target is not known. In the same sample, other DNA sequences code for this CDR3. Produced via immunoSEQ multiplex PCR; TCRdb's table is partial and in-frame only. Among roughly 2.5 million clones listed, more than 80% were seen once. Nashville, Tennessee was home to all donors, each a Caucasian adult. A split of CD4+ cells into CD45RA+ naive and CD45RA-negative memory subsets was performed. Findings and caveats of the study: Clonotype sharing across a few donors was observed for around 5.1% of naive CD4 clonotypes.

The source is a young man in good health. Sequencing used naive CD4+ T cells sorted from blood. As to subset: CD45RA+ positively selected.

The CDR3 nucleotides are TGCGCCAGCAGCTTGGACAGGAGCTCCTACAATGAGCAGTTCTTC. Residues: CASSLDRSSYNEQFF. V and J are TRBV5-1 and TRBJ2-1, with D maybe TRBD1 (5 bases). Per germline, CDR1 SGHRS and CDR2 YFSETQ. This CDR3 comprises 15 residues. V was pared by 0 bases and J by 0 bases, with 7 bases between.